This TCR beta chain was captured in a study of human T cells and chemical hapten exposure. For the study at large: Small pooled library volume differences mainly caused per-sample TCR yield variation.

TCRdb re-analysed the RACE reads in MiXCR, keeping a single row per CDR3 protein. In the table there are 200,000 to 300,000 distinct CDR3 sequences, over 8% of which are singletons. Study-level findings and limits: Healthy people's immune response may differ from that of the donors, who had alopecia. Versus controls, expanded TCRs had significantly more large CDR3 similarity clusters.

Indicated time point: pre-sensitization, week 0. Treatment defined: therapeutic diphenylcyclopropenone sensitization with weekly scalp DPC. This clonotype was picked up a small number of times. Its antigen remains unknown. The specimen was whole blood, collected in connection with sensitization to the hapten diphenylcyclopropenone (DPC). The source of this sequence is a woman between 40 and 50 years old with alopecia areata. Some clones in this sample may be carry-over from other donors' samples.

The CDR3 sequence: CASSGAGQETQYF. The CDR3, as DNA: TGCGCCAGCAGCGGAGCAGGCCAAGAGACCCAGTACTTC. The chain uses TRBV5-1 and TRBJ2-5; D is unclear. Germline CDR1 SGHRS, CDR2 YFSETQ. CDR3 size: 13 residues. With 4 bases removed from V and 1 base from J, the gap between germline ends came to 8 bases. The full variable domain, in which reference TRBV5-1 and TRBJ2-5 provide the parts outside the CDR3, is KAGVTQTPRYLIKTRGQQVTLSCSPISGHRSVSWYQQTPGQGLQFLFEYFSETQRNKGNFPGRFSGRQFSNSRSEMNVSTLELGDSALYLCASSGAGQETQYFGPGTRLLVL.